In its sample, the clone carrying this T cell receptor beta chain was seen a few times. Its specificity is unknown. V lost 2 bases and J lost 6, with 13 bases in between. The CDR3 extends over 13 amino acids. CDR1 and CDR2 from the germline V gene are DFQATT and SNEGSKA (reference sequence). This specimen comes from a study of naive and memory T cell subsets. Reverse transcription of blood and skin TCR RNA was primed at alpha and beta constant regions. Amplification of ligated cDNA took four PCR rounds with SP2 and nested alpha and beta constant primers. TCRdb recomputed calls from the 5' RACE reads with MiXCR, one row per CDR3 protein. Counted here are over 25,000 distinct CDR3 sequences, roughly a quarter occurring once; the ten biggest clones make up around 1.9%. RNA was extracted from roughly 2.6 ml of whole blood of healthy adults. A UMI-containing oligonucleotide was joined by 3' ligation to the TCR cDNA template.

Notes on the study in general: Potentially, T cell activation and differentiation skew this RNA-based measurement.

This receptor was taken from a female donor in good health. The rearrangement joins TRBV20-1 to TRBJ1-1; the D gene is possibly TRBD1 (5 bases). The CDR3 region has the DNA TGCAGTGCTAGACAAGGGGAGGGACCTGAAGCTTTCTTT. This codes for CSARQGEGPEAFF.